The 3 T cell receptor beta chains below all came from one sample that was sequenced in a study of T cell responses to AZD1222 COVID-19 vaccine. Using immunoSEQ multiplex PCR, the repertoire was profiled, and TCRdb retains in-frame clones only, with some absent. The repertoire consists of some 95,000 clones, with about 90% occurring once and the leading ten covering about 2.8%. This material consisted of peripheral blood, taken on day 0 of MenACWY control vaccination. These receptors were taken from an adult in good health.

The chain has TRBV6-5 and TRBJ1-1; D not certain. The CDR3 runs to 13 residues. Germline CDR1 is MNHEY and CDR2 is SVGAGI. V was trimmed by 5 bases and J by 5 bases, leaving 12 bases between them. DNA of the CDR3: TGTGCCAGCAGTCCCTCGGCGGGGACTGAAGCTTTCTTT. It yields the protein CASSPSAGTEAFF.

The genes are TRBV7-2 and TRBJ2-5, with 9 positions matching TRBD2. Germline CDR1 SGHTA, CDR2 FQGNSA. CDR3 length: 15 residues. With 5 bases clipped from V and 4 bases from J, the junction kept 8 bases outside the gene matches. The CDR3 DNA is TGTGCCAGCAGCCTACTGGGACTAGCCCTAGAGACCCAGTACTTC. It specifies CASSLLGLALETQYF.

The V call is TRBV2, the J call TRBJ1-1, with D possibly being TRBD1 (6 bases). V was pared by 4 bases and J by 7 bases, with 10 bases between. Looked up from germline, CDR1 is SNHLY and CDR2 is FYNNEI. There are 12 residues in the CDR3. CDR3 DNA sequence: TGTGCCAGCAGTGCCGCGGACAGTGAAGCTTTCTTT. Translation gives CASSAADSEAFF.